Included here is one T cell receptor (beta chain) sequence, with context. Assay used: immunoSEQ multiplex PCR; TCRdb lists only in-frame clones, some missing. Of some 180,000 clones in the sample, about 80% were seen once. The sample is drawn from a study of blood T cell repertoires in COVID-19. Study overall: PBMCs, B-cell-depleted T cells, or T cells were the source of the cDNA or gDNA that made up the material.

Trimming removed 3 bases at V and 2 bases at J, with 8 bases between. The CDR3 consists of 13 residues. The germline V gene has CDR1 SGHDT and CDR2 YYEEEE. The study recruited people aged 18 to 89 years across approximately 24 US areas. The sequencing input was PBMCs or T cells enriched from blood (not recorded which). The clonotype comes from a man aged 60-69 years who had been exposed to COVID-19. The chain links TRBV5-6 to TRBJ2-5; D is unclear. This CDR3 is CASSSGLQETQYF. The CDR3 DNA follows: TGTGCCAGCAGCTCCGGTCTTCAAGAGACCCAGTACTTC.